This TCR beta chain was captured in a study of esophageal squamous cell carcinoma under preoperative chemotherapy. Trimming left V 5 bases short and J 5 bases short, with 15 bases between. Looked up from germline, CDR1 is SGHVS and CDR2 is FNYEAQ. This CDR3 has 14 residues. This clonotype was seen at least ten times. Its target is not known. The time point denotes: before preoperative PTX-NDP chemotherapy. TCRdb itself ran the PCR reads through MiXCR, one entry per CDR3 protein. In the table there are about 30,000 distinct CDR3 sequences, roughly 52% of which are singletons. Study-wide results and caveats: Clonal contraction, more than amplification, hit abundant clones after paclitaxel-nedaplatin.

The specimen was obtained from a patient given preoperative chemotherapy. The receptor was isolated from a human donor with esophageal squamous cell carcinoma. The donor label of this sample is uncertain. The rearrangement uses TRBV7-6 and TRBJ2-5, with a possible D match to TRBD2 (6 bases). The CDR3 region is CASSPSGVRETQYF. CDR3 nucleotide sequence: TGTGCCAGCAGCCCCTCGGGAGTCCGGGAGACCCAGTACTTC.